The entry below gives a single T cell receptor (beta chain) sequence along with its context. Its specificity is not known. The V and J ends lost 0 bases and 1 base respectively, with 10 bases between them. CDR1 MNHEY and CDR2 SVGAGI come from the germline V gene. The CDR3 has 16 residues. The sample belongs to a study of OX40 agonist ivuxolimab in advanced cancers. Study-level points and caveats: At 0.1 to 3.0 mg/kg, clonal expansion of CD4+ and CD8+ blood T cells had occurred by week 6.

Profiling relied on immunoSEQ multiplex PCR, and the TCRdb table lists in-frame clones only, not all of them. The repertoire consists of 81,000 or so clones, with around 89% occurring once and the leading ten covering about 0.45%. The receptor's source is an adult with an advanced solid tumor such as melanoma, head and neck, liver or kidney cancer. The chain recombines TRBV6-5 with TRBJ2-4; no definite D call. The starting material was CD4+ or CD8+ T cells sorted from blood, obtained in a trial of the OX40 agonist ivuxolimab. The CDR3 DNA reads as TGTGCCAGCAGTTACTCTTGGAACCTGGCCAAAAACATTCAGTACTTC. Translating gives CASSYSWNLAKNIQYF.